This TCR beta chain was observed in a study of blood T cell repertoires in COVID-19. Across the whole study: T cells, B-cell-depleted T cells, or PBMCs supplied cDNA or gDNA.

The protocol was immunoSEQ multiplex PCR, while the TCRdb copy is restricted to in-frame clones and leaves out a portion. The repertoire holds fewer than 400,000 clones, approximately 82% seen once, with just under 3% in the top ten. This CDR3 is 15 amino acids long. V was pared by 3 bases and J by 0 bases, with 11 bases between. CDR1 is SGHVS, CDR2 FNYEAQ, per germline. This chain uses TRBV7-6 with TRBJ2-5, with a weak D call TRBD2 (6 bases). The sequencing sample was made of peripheral blood. The TCR originated in a man aged 25-45 years with active or convalescent COVID-19. The CDR3 spells CASSLLGGYQETQYF. In nucleotides, the CDR3 is TGTGCCAGCAGCTTGTTGGGGGGATACCAAGAGACCCAGTACTTC.